Presented here are 19 T cell receptor beta chains from one specimen sequenced in a study of T cells after posttransplantation cyclophosphamide. TCRdb's table, derived via immunoSEQ multiplex PCR, lists solely in-frame clones and lacks some. The repertoire has approximately 26,000 clones, none seen only once; the ten largest take under 5%. The sequenced sample was PBMCs. Every receptor here comes from a woman aged 45-65 years in good health, CMV-negative, and a related stem cell transplant donor.

This clone was seen many times. V usage is TRBV19 and J usage is TRBJ1-2, with a possible D match to TRBD1 (6 bases). V lost 3 bases to trimming and J lost 4 bases, with 12 bases between them. CDR1 and CDR2 from the germline V gene are LNHDA and SQIVND (reference sequence). The CDR3 runs to 14 residues. As DNA, the CDR3 is TGTGCCAGTAGTATGGCGGGGGACACCTATGGCTACACCTTC. Encoded protein: CASSMAGDTYGYTF.

Ten or more counts support this clone. This rearrangement joins TRBV7-9 to TRBJ2-7; a weak D match, TRBD2 (6 bases). This CDR3 has 14 residues. The germline V and J ends were trimmed by 4 bases and 7 bases, with 17 bases remaining between them. Germline lookup yields CDR1 SEHNR and CDR2 FQNEAQ (reference sequence). CDR3 loop: CASSSRDLSWEQYF. CDR3 bases: TGTGCCAGCAGCTCCCGGGACTTATCTTGGGAGCAGTACTTC.

This clone was seen repeatedly, ten times or more. The chain has TRBV2 and TRBJ2-2; 8 positions agree with TRBD1. The CDR3 contains 17 residues. The V and J ends lost 0 bases and 6 bases, in that order; junction bases with no gene match: 9. CDR1 is SNHLY, CDR2 FYNNEI, per germline. The CDR3 bases are TGTGCCAGCAGTGAAGCACCAGGGGGCGCAAGGGCCGGGGAGCTGTTTTTT. It translates to CASSEAPGGARAGELFF.

This clone was found many times. The chain employs TRBV7-2 and TRBJ1-2; D uncertain. There are 14 residues in the CDR3. V was shortened by 5 bases and J by 6 bases, with 16 bases between the two germline ends. Germline CDR1 SGHTA, CDR2 FQGNSA. Written as DNA, the CDR3 is TGTGCCAGCAGCCCCGGACGGACTGTGAATGGCTACACCTTC. Translation: CASSPGRTVNGYTF.

Ten or more counts support this clone. The rearrangement joins TRBV7-9 to TRBJ1-1, with D perhaps matching TRBD1 (6 bases). This CDR3 spans 13 amino acids. V was pared by 5 bases and J by 4 bases, with 11 bases between. Per the germline V gene, CDR1 is SEHNR and CDR2 is FQNEAQ (reference sequence). The DNA of the CDR3 is TGTGCCAGCAGCCTGGACAGCCGCACTGAAGCTTTCTTT. It encodes CASSLDSRTEAFF.

This clone was picked up many times. V is TRBV19 and J is TRBJ1-3; a possible D gene is TRBD1 (5 bases). The CDR3 loop spans 18 amino acids. Trimming pared 8 bases from V and 2 bases from J, leaving 25 bases between. Germline CDR1 and CDR2: LNHDA and SQIVND (reference sequence). CDR3 sequence: CASRVGQGGAGTGNTIYF. The CDR3 nucleotides read TGTGCCAGTCGTGTCGGGCAGGGAGGGGCCGGCACTGGAAACACCATATATTTT. The complete variable domain, with remaining parts taken from reference TRBV19 and TRBJ1-3, reads DGGITQSPKYLFRKEGQNVTLSCEQNLNHDAMYWYRQDPGQGLRLIYYSQIVNDFQKGDIAEGYSVSREKKESFPLTVTSAQKNPTAFYLCASRVGQGGAGTGNTIYFGEGSWLTVV.

This clone was counted ten times or more. J is TRBJ2-5 and V is TRBV15; TRBD2 matches 7 bases. The CDR3 is made up of 15 amino acids. CDR1 and CDR2 from the germline V gene are LNHNV and YYDKDF (reference sequence). The trim removed 0 bases at V and 3 bases at J, leaving 4 bases unmatched. The CDR3 spells CATSRDSGGEETQYF. The CDR3 DNA reads TGTGCCACCAGCAGAGATTCGGGAGGTGAAGAGACCCAGTACTTC.

This clone appeared many times. The chain recombines TRBV5-1 with TRBJ2-1; TRBD1 might be the D (6 bases). The CDR3 has 15 amino acids. The germline CDR1 and CDR2 sequences are SGHRS and YFSETQ. V was clipped by 4 bases and J by 4 bases, with 15 bases between them. As DNA, the CDR3 is TGCGCCAGCAGCCCAGGACAGTACATATACAATGAGCAGTTCTTC. Encoded protein: CASSPGQYIYNEQFF.

This clone has a count of ten or more. This chain joins TRBV2 and TRBJ2-3, with 13 bases matching TRBD2. With V trimmed by 5 bases and J by 4 bases, 15 bases remained unmatched. Germline V gene data show CDR1 as SNHLY and CDR2 as FYNNEI. This CDR3 comprises 19 residues. CDR3 sequence reads: CASSSTPYWTSGRSDTQYF. The CDR3 bases are TGTGCCAGCAGTTCGACCCCGTACTGGACTAGCGGGAGATCAGATACGCAGTATTTT.

In this sample, this clone turned up many times. The chain joins TRBV5-8 to TRBJ1-2, with 7 nucleotides matching TRBD1. J gave up 7 bases and V 2 bases, and 5 bases lay outside the gene matches. Germline lookup yields CDR1 SGHTS and CDR2 YDEGEE. The CDR3 has 13 amino acids. The CDR3 protein is CASSLRGGGGYTF. CDR3 DNA: TGTGCCAGCAGCTTAAGAGGGGGCGGTGGCTACACCTTC.

Ten or more counts support this clone. The chain combines TRBV19 with TRBJ2-5, with 7 bases identical to TRBD1. The CDR3 totals 15 residues. Germline CDR1 is LNHDA and CDR2 is SQIVND (reference sequence). After removal of 4 bases from V and 4 bases from J, the junction contained 9 bases not matched to a gene. As DNA, the CDR3 is TGTGCCAGTAGTAGATCAGGGGGTAGTGGAGAGACCCAGTACTTC. Translation: CASSRSGGSGETQYF.

This clone showed up many times. V usage is TRBV7-9 and J usage is TRBJ1-4, with 9 bases fitting TRBD1. Per germline, CDR1 SEHNR and CDR2 FQNEAQ (reference sequence). J gave up 8 bases and V 5 bases, and 9 bases lay outside the gene matches. The CDR3 consists of 15 residues. The CDR3 loop is CASSPWDREREKLFF. DNA for the CDR3: TGTGCCAGCAGCCCCTGGGACAGGGAGAGGGAAAAACTGTTTTTT.

This clone was observed many times. CDR3 DNA sequence: TGCGCCAGCAGCCTACAGGGAATTGGCACCGGGGAGCTGTTTTTT. Translating it yields CASSLQGIGTGELFF. The chain couples TRBV5-1 to TRBJ2-2; TRBD1 is a possible D gene (6 bases). Trimming took 4 bases from V and 4 from J, leaving 14 bases between them. The germline gives CDR1 SGHRS, CDR2 YFSETQ. This CDR3 has 15 residues.

This clone was observed at least ten times. The chain has TRBV19 and TRBJ2-1; TRBD1 aligns across 7 bases. The length of the CDR3 is 16 residues. Germline lookup yields CDR1 LNHDA and CDR2 SQIVND (reference sequence). V trimming: 5 bases; J trimming: 5 bases; junction bases outside the gene matches: 12. The CDR3 loop is CASSSQGVKGNNEQFF. For the CDR3, the DNA is TGTGCCAGTAGTTCCCAGGGGGTGAAAGGAAACAATGAGCAGTTCTTC.

This clone was seen many times. V and J are TRBV6-5 and TRBJ1-3; D is perhaps TRBD1 (5 bases). V lost 4 bases to trimming and J lost 0 bases, with 7 bases between them. CDR3 length: 14 amino acids. In germline, CDR1 is MNHEY, CDR2 SVGAGI. The CDR3 bases are TGTGCCAGCAGTTTTGACAGCTCTGGAAACACCATATATTTT. It specifies CASSFDSSGNTIYF.

This clone was detected ten times or more. The chain carries TRBV19 and TRBJ1-6, with D possibly matching TRBD1 (6 bases). The V end was cut by 10 bases, the J end by 7 bases, with 11 bases between. The CDR3 has 12 residues. Germline CDR1 is LNHDA and CDR2 is SQIVND (reference sequence). CDR3 in DNA: TGTGCCACAAACACAGGGAATTCACCCCTCCACTTT. It translates to CATNTGNSPLHF.

This clone was picked up many times. V usage is TRBV7-3 and J usage is TRBJ2-2; possibly TRBD2 for D (6 bases). The germline gives CDR1 SGHTA, CDR2 FQGTGA. Trimming shortened V by 0 bases and J by 5 bases, and 16 bases separated the two germline ends. The CDR3 contains 17 residues. CDR3 sequence: CASSLTLAAGRTGELFF. The CDR3 nucleotides are TGTGCCAGCAGCTTAACCTTAGCGGCAGGGCGGACCGGGGAGCTGTTTTTT.

As to this clone: The junction and the germline gene differ at one end; a read error may be behind it. The chain uses TRBV18 and TRBJ2-2; D remains ambiguous. The CDR3 is 14 amino acids. Germline V CDR1 and CDR2: KGHSH, LQKENI. The CDR3 nucleotides read TGTGCCAGCCCACCAACTGGTAACACCGGGGAGCTGTTTTTT. As protein: CASPPTGNTGELFF.

This clone was recorded many times. The genes are TRBV28 and TRBJ1-2, with D hard to call. Germline V gives CDR1 MDHEN, CDR2 SYDVKM. Trimming pared 5 bases from V and 8 bases from J, leaving 21 bases between. The CDR3 is made up of 15 amino acids. The CDR3 spells CASSLSSPGVKGYTF. For the CDR3, the DNA is TGTGCCAGCAGTCTGTCCTCCCCCGGGGTTAAGGGCTACACCTTC.